These T cell receptor beta chains were read from a single sample in a study of blood T cell repertoires in COVID-19. Libraries were prepared by immunoSEQ multiplex PCR; TCRdb keeps only in-frame clonotypes and omits some of them. The sample contains roughly 130,000 clones, about 79% of which appear only once. The sequencing sample was made of peripheral blood. All receptors derive from a woman between 45 and 60 years old with acute or convalescent COVID-19. CDR3s include the opening cysteine and the closing phenylalanine or tryptophan. The D gene is left open where the match is weak. Clone size, where shown, is once, few, many, or a class for clones that have expanded.

CDR3 protein,CDR3 DNA,D gene,V gene,clone size,J gene
CATTGGGASTDTQYF,TGTGCCACCACCGGCGGGGGCGCTAGCACAGATACGCAGTATTTT,-,TRBV24-1,-,TRBJ2-3
CASSSGHPNTEAFF,TGTGCCAGCAGCTCGGGACACCCGAACACTGAAGCTTTCTTT,-,TRBV11-2,-,TRBJ1-1
CASSLQGTEAFF,TGTGCCAGCAGCCTCCAGGGTACTGAAGCTTTCTTT,-,TRBV3-1/TRBV3-2,-,TRBJ1-1
CASSRLNQPQHF,TGTGCCAGCAGCCGTCTCAATCAGCCCCAGCATTTT,-,TRBV12-3/TRBV12-4,-,TRBJ1-5
CASRTTLRNDNQPQHF,TGTGCCAGCAGAACTACATTGAGGAATGATAATCAGCCCCAGCATTTT,-,TRBV27,-,TRBJ1-5
CASSETGGHMNTEAFF,TGTGCCAGCAGTGAAACAGGGGGACATATGAACACTGAAGCTTTCTTT,TRBD1,TRBV25-1,-,TRBJ1-1
CSVELQGARGYTF,TGCAGCGTTGAACTACAGGGGGCTCGTGGCTACACCTTC,TRBD1,TRBV29-1,-,TRBJ1-2
CASSWSRRGGALDTQYF,TGTGCCAGCAGCTGGTCTCGGAGAGGGGGGGCTTTAGATACGCAGTATTTT,-,TRBV7-3,-,TRBJ2-3
CASSYGGVTEAFF,TGTGCCAGCAGTTATGGGGGGGTAACTGAAGCTTTCTTT,-,TRBV27,once,TRBJ1-1
CASTSSSGYTF,TGTGCCAGCACGAGTAGCAGTGGCTACACCTTC,-,TRBV2,-,TRBJ1-2
CASSPTGDSNQPQHF,TGTGCCAGCTCACCAACAGGGGATAGCAATCAGCCCCAGCATTTT,TRBD1,TRBV18,-,TRBJ1-5
CASSGTEADTQYF,TGCGCCAGCAGTGGGACAGAAGCTGATACGCAGTATTTT,-,TRBV10-2,many,TRBJ2-3
CAISGGQGEFNSPLHF,TGTGCCATCAGCGGGGGACAGGGAGAGTTTAATTCACCCCTCCACTTT,TRBD1,TRBV10-3,-,TRBJ1-6
CASGDRGYNSPLHF,TGTGCGAGCGGGGACAGGGGTTATAATTCACCCCTCCACTTT,TRBD1,TRBV28,few,TRBJ1-6
CASSPVRGVANEKLFF,TGTGCCAGCTCACCAGTCCGGGGGGTGGCTAATGAAAAACTGTTTTTT,-,TRBV18,-,TRBJ1-4
CAWSLTGAGGYTF,TGTGCCTGGAGTTTAACAGGGGCGGGGGGCTACACCTTC,TRBD1,TRBV30,-,TRBJ1-2
CASSYRSDNEQFF,TGTGCCAGCAGCTACAGGTCGGACAATGAGCAGTTCTTC,-,TRBV9,-,TRBJ2-1
CASSGPQGALFGYTF,TGTGCCAGCAGCGGACCCCAGGGGGCGCTTTTTGGCTACACCTTC,TRBD1,TRBV9,-,TRBJ1-2
CASSSHRTSSSTDTQYF,TGTGCCAGCAGTTCCCACCGGACTAGCTCGAGCACAGATACGCAGTATTTT,TRBD2,TRBV25-1,-,TRBJ2-3
CASGGQFNTGELFF,TGTGCCAGCGGGGGACAGTTTAACACCGGGGAGCTGTTTTTT,TRBD1,TRBV2,few,TRBJ2-2
CASSIDRGPQHF,TGTGCCAGTAGTATAGACCGGGGGCCCCAGCATTTT,-,TRBV19,-,TRBJ1-5
CASSYTVSDNNSPLHF,TGTGCCAGCAGTTACACAGTGTCGGACAATAATTCACCCCTCCACTTT,-,TRBV6-6,-,TRBJ1-6
CASSATGVGEQYF,TGTGCCAGTAGTGCGACAGGGGTGGGGGAGCAGTACTTC,TRBD1,TRBV19,-,TRBJ2-7
CASSTRQGQETQYF,TGCGCCAGCAGCACCCGACAGGGCCAAGAGACCCAGTACTTC,TRBD1,TRBV4-1,-,TRBJ2-5
CASSYSKQGAREQYF,TGTGCCAGCAGTTACTCGAAACAGGGGGCGAGGGAGCAGTACTTC,TRBD1,TRBV6-5,few,TRBJ2-7
CASSWTAAFSSYEQYF,TGTGCCAGCAGTTGGACAGCCGCCTTTAGCTCCTACGAGCAGTACTTC,-,TRBV6-5,-,TRBJ2-7
CASSLTSRVAYGYTF,TGCGCCAGCAGCTTGACGAGTCGGGTGGCCTATGGCTACACCTTC,-,TRBV5-1,-,TRBJ1-2
CASSQDSGNQPQHF,TGCGCCAGCAGCCAAGACTCGGGAAATCAGCCCCAGCATTTT,-,TRBV4-1,-,TRBJ1-5
CASSVEWAGKNYEQYF,TGTGCCAGCAGCGTAGAGTGGGCAGGGAAAAACTACGAGCAGTACTTC,-,TRBV9,-,TRBJ2-7
CASFGAGNQPQHF,TGTGCCAGCTTTGGGGCAGGGAATCAGCCCCAGCATTTT,-,TRBV6-5,-,TRBJ1-5
CASSLDGGGYTGELFF,TGCGCCAGCAGCTTGGATGGCGGGGGATACACCGGGGAGCTGTTTTTT,TRBD2,TRBV5-1,-,TRBJ2-2
CASSPRSSSNQPQHF,TGTGCCAGTAGTCCCCGTTCGAGTTCCAATCAGCCCCAGCATTTT,-,TRBV6-5,-,TRBJ1-5
CASSLRGSRTEAFF,TGCGCCAGCAGCTTGAGAGGGTCGCGGACTGAAGCTTTCTTT,-,TRBV5-1,-,TRBJ1-1
CASSPGMLMLGSGNTIYF,TGCGCCAGCAGCCCGGGGATGTTGATGCTTGGGTCTGGAAACACCATATATTTT,-,TRBV5-1,-,TRBJ1-3
CASSLVSLNTEAFF,TGTGCCAGCAGCTTAGTAAGCCTGAACACTGAAGCTTTCTTT,-,TRBV7-2,-,TRBJ1-1
CAISPEGLVGFF,TGTGCCATCAGCCCGGAGGGTCTGGTGGGGTTCTTC,-,TRBV10-3,-,TRBJ2-1
CASSLTGSGYTQNIQYF,TGTGCCAGCAGCTTGACAGGGTCGGGGTACACGCAAAACATTCAGTACTTC,-,TRBV5-5,-,TRBJ2-4
CASSEARGGEQYF,TGTGCCAGCAGTGAAGCGCGGGGGGGCGAGCAGTACTTC,TRBD2,TRBV2,-,TRBJ2-7
CASSLAQDQPQHF,TGTGCCAGCAGCTTAGCACAAGATCAGCCCCAGCATTTT,-,TRBV7-6,-,TRBJ1-5
CASSESRSGQALTTGELFF,TGTGCCAGCAGTGAATCCAGATCGGGACAGGCATTAACTACCGGGGAGCTGTTTTTT,TRBD1,TRBV6-1,-,TRBJ2-2
CASSRTSGPQTDTQYF,TGTGCCAGCAGCCGAACTAGCGGGCCCCAAACAGATACGCAGTATTTT,TRBD2,TRBV5-4,-,TRBJ2-3
CASSPMAGGTEAFF,TGTGCCAGCAGCCCGATGGCCGGGGGCACTGAAGCTTTCTTT,-,TRBV7-8,-,TRBJ1-1
CATQGGTNEKLFF,TGTGCCACTCAGGGCGGAACTAATGAAAAACTGTTTTTT,-,TRBV15,-,TRBJ1-4
CAMASGTKIPYEQYF,TGTGCCATGGCTAGCGGGACCAAGATACCCTACGAGCAGTACTTC,TRBD2,TRBV10-3,few,TRBJ2-7
CASSQEGQPSYF,TGTGCCAGCAGCCAAGAAGGACAGCCGTCTTACTTC,-,TRBV3-1/TRBV3-2,-,TRBJ2-7
CAWTRQGPNYGYTF,TGTGCCTGGACCAGACAGGGCCCAAACTATGGCTACACCTTC,TRBD1,TRBV30,-,TRBJ1-2
CASKGQGYEQYF,TGCGCCAGCAAGGGACAGGGCTACGAGCAGTACTTC,TRBD1,TRBV4-1,-,TRBJ2-7
CASSIGTVGEQFF,TGTGCCAGTAGTATAGGGACAGTTGGTGAGCAGTTCTTC,-,TRBV19,-,TRBJ2-1